The 18 T cell receptor beta chains reported below all come from one sample, sequenced in a study of identical twins. TCRdb re-analysed the 5' RACE reads in MiXCR, keeping a single row per CDR3 protein. Found here are approximately 250,000 distinct CDR3 sequences, roughly 7.1% of them singletons; the top ten hold about 14%. These same data were also listed under a study on T cells expressing NK-cell markers.

Specimen: CD8+ T cells sorted from blood. The receptor set was obtained from a woman aged 18-29 years in good health.

This clonotype was seen more than once but under ten times. The gene calls are TRBV7-9 and TRBJ1-2, with unresolved D. Germline loops: CDR1 SEHNR, CDR2 FQNEAQ (reference sequence). V was trimmed by 4 bases and J by 4 bases, leaving 13 bases between them. The CDR3 runs to 14 residues. The CDR3 reads CASSWGGGGYGYTF. The CDR3 region has the DNA TGTGCCAGCAGCTGGGGAGGCGGAGGCTATGGCTACACCTTC. Full variable domain (outside the CDR3, taken from reference TRBV7-9 and TRBJ1-2): DTGVSQNPRHKITKRGQNVTFRCDPISEHNRLYWYRQTLGQGPEFLTYFQNEAQLEKSRLLSDRFSAERPKGSFSTLEIQRTEQGDSAMYLCASSWGGGGYGYTFGSGTRLTVV.

In this sample, this clonotype turned up many times. The V call is TRBV7-9, the J call TRBJ1-5; D uncertain. Germline loops: CDR1 SEHNR, CDR2 FQNEAQ (reference sequence). CDR3 length equals 12 residues. V shed 3 bases and J shed 7 bases, with 7 bases lying between them. The DNA for the CDR3 is TGTGCCAGCAGCTTTTACGACCAGCCCCAGCATTTT. Its protein is CASSFYDQPQHF. The whole variable domain, filled in from reference TRBV7-9 and TRBJ1-5, reads DTGVSQNPRHKITKRGQNVTFRCDPISEHNRLYWYRQTLGQGPEFLTYFQNEAQLEKSRLLSDRFSAERPKGSFSTLEIQRTEQGDSAMYLCASSFYDQPQHFGDGTRLSIL.

The chain has TRBV15 and TRBJ2-3; the D gene is possibly TRBD2 (6 bases). The CDR3 is 16 amino acids. Trimming took off 3 bases at V and 5 bases at J, with 18 bases between the two ends. Germline CDR1 and CDR2: LNHNV and YYDKDF (reference sequence). The CDR3, as DNA: TGTGCCACCAGCAGTCACCTGGGACTCGAGGGAGATACGCAGTATTTT. Protein: CATSSHLGLEGDTQYF.

The chain links TRBV5-1 to TRBJ2-2; no clear D gene. This CDR3 is 12 amino acids long. The germline V gene has CDR1 SGHRS and CDR2 YFSETQ. Trimming removed 2 bases from V and 6 bases from J, with 5 bases in between. The CDR3 loop reads CASSFAAGELFF. The CDR3 bases are TGCGCCAGCAGCTTTGCGGCCGGGGAGCTGTTTTTT.

This clonotype has just a few counts. This chain links TRBV7-9 with TRBJ1-1; D gene uncertain. Germline CDR1 SEHNR, CDR2 FQNEAQ (reference sequence). V dropped 7 bases and J dropped 6 bases, with 12 bases sitting between them. The CDR3 is made up of 12 amino acids. The CDR3 loop reads CASNLEEAEAFF. The CDR3 DNA reads TGTGCCAGCAACCTCGAAGAGGCTGAAGCTTTCTTT. Filled out from reference TRBV7-9 and TRBJ1-1, the complete variable domain reads DTGVSQNPRHKITKRGQNVTFRCDPISEHNRLYWYRQTLGQGPEFLTYFQNEAQLEKSRLLSDRFSAERPKGSFSTLEIQRTEQGDSAMYLCASNLEEAEAFFGQGTRLTVV.

The chain is built from TRBV20-1 and TRBJ2-1, with TRBD2 matching 10 bases. V was clipped by 6 bases and J by 2 bases; unmatched bases: 10. This CDR3 comprises 16 residues. Germline-derived CDR1 and CDR2 are DFQATT and SNEGSKA (reference sequence). This CDR3 reads CSAPHTGLATYNEQFF. The DNA for the CDR3 is TGCAGTGCACCCCACACGGGACTAGCGACCTACAATGAGCAGTTCTTC.

There are many counts of this clonotype. This chain connects TRBV12-5 to TRBJ1-2; TRBD1 aligns across 12 bases. CDR1 is LGHNT, CDR2 FRNRAP, per germline. V lost 5 bases and J lost 2; bases outside the gene matches: 12. CDR3 size: 18 residues. The CDR3 spells CASGNPGQGATKNYGYTF. In nucleotides, the CDR3 is TGTGCTAGTGGTAATCCGGGACAGGGGGCAACTAAAAACTATGGCTACACCTTC.

The gene calls are TRBV6-5 and TRBJ2-3; tentative D call: TRBD1 (6 bases). The CDR3 has 15 amino acids. V gave up 2 bases and J gave up 4 bases, with 13 bases separating them. Germline loops: CDR1 MNHEY, CDR2 SVGAGI. The CDR3 DNA sequence: TGTGCCAGCAGTTACGAAGCAGGGGTCTCAGATACGCAGTATTTT. Its protein product is CASSYEAGVSDTQYF.

The J gene is TRBJ1-2, the V gene TRBV3-1, with 7 bases matching TRBD1. Germline lookup yields CDR1 LGHDT and CDR2 YNNKEL (reference sequence). Losses at the gene ends were 1 base for V and 4 bases for J; bases not matched to a gene: 3. This CDR3 region has 14 residues. CDR3 sequence: CASSQGQGSYGYTF. The CDR3, as DNA: TGTGCCAGCAGCCAAGGACAGGGCTCCTATGGCTACACCTTC.

This clonotype has at least ten counts. The genes are TRBV3-1 and TRBJ2-3; 9 bases are shared with TRBD2. The CDR3 extends over 18 amino acids. Trimming took 0 bases from V and 5 from J; bases not matched to a gene: 12. Per germline, CDR1 LGHDT and CDR2 YNNKEL (reference sequence). The CDR3 is CASSQDRSGLAILDTQYF. The CDR3 region has the DNA TGTGCCAGCAGCCAAGATAGGTCAGGACTAGCGATTTTAGATACGCAGTATTTT.

The rearrangement joins TRBV4-3 to TRBJ2-1; the D gene is possibly TRBD2 (6 bases). CDR3 length equals 15 residues. CDR1 is LGHNA, CDR2 YSLEER, per germline. Deletions cut 0 bases from V and 4 bases from J, with 10 bases between. CDR3 region: CASSQEGGIYNEQFF. Here the CDR3 DNA reads TGCGCCAGCAGCCAAGAAGGCGGGATATACAATGAGCAGTTCTTC.

This clonotype was recorded many times. The gene calls are TRBV5-1 and TRBJ2-3; D gene uncertain. CDR1 and CDR2 (germline): SGHRS, YFSETQ. The length of the CDR3 is 15 residues. Between the trimmed V and J ends, which lost 0 bases and 3 bases, there was a span of 11 bases. CDR3 sequence: CASSLDRSKTDTQYF. Written as DNA, the CDR3 is TGCGCCAGCAGCTTGGACAGAAGTAAAACAGATACGCAGTATTTT.

The rearrangement links TRBV5-1 to TRBJ2-3; 9 bases are shared with TRBD2. The germline CDR1 and CDR2 sequences are SGHRS and YFSETQ. Trimming removed 2 bases from V and 3 bases from J; junction bases left unmatched: 10. This CDR3 region has 17 residues. The CDR3 DNA sequence: TGCGCCAGCAGCTTCCACGAGGCGGGAGGGCCTACAGATACGCAGTATTTT. Translation: CASSFHEAGGPTDTQYF.

The genes are TRBV20-1 and TRBJ1-2; D is unresolved. V gave up 0 bases and J gave up 7 bases, with 12 bases separating them. The CDR3 is 13 residues long. The germline V gene encodes CDR1 DFQATT and CDR2 SNEGSKA (reference sequence). This CDR3 reads CSAREAMGFGYTF. CDR3 DNA: TGCAGTGCTAGAGAGGCAATGGGTTTTGGCTACACCTTC.

CDR3 residues: CASSFHQNQETQYF. The CDR3 DNA sequence: TGTGCCAGCAGCTTTCACCAAAATCAAGAGACCCAGTACTTC. This chain joins TRBV7-9 and TRBJ2-5; D uncertain. The CDR3 spans 14 residues. Germline loops: CDR1 SEHNR, CDR2 FQNEAQ (reference sequence). V was clipped by 3 bases and J by 2 bases, with 10 bases between them.

The chain links TRBV5-8 to TRBJ1-5; no clear D gene. From germline, CDR1 is SGHTS and CDR2 YDEGEE. V was trimmed by 4 bases and J by 6 bases, leaving 8 bases between them. The CDR3 runs to 12 residues. The DNA of the CDR3 is TGTGCCAGCAGCCGAAGTACTCAGCCCCAGCATTTT. Translation gives CASSRSTQPQHF.

J is TRBJ1-5 and V is TRBV4-1; D ambiguous. This CDR3 is 14 amino acids long. Germline loops: CDR1 MGHRA, CDR2 YSYEKL. The V end was cut by 3 bases, the J end by 1 base, with 7 bases between. CDR3 loop: CASSQTESNQPQHF. For the CDR3, the DNA is TGCGCCAGCAGCCAGACGGAAAGCAATCAGCCCCAGCATTTT.

This clonotype was counted between two and nine times. The chain recombines TRBV3-1 with TRBJ2-1, with TRBD2 matching over 16 bases. CDR3 size: 17 residues. Trimming cost V 1 base and J 8 bases; bases outside gene matches: 5. Germline V CDR1 and CDR2: LGHDT, YNNKEL (reference sequence). CDR3 sequence: CASSQVTGTSGGDEQFF. The DNA for the CDR3 is TGTGCCAGCAGCCAAGTTACCGGGACTAGCGGGGGGGATGAGCAGTTCTTC.